This passage covers 12 T cell receptor beta chains from one sample sequenced in a study of blood T cell repertoires in COVID-19. Clones were read by immunoSEQ multiplex PCR, and TCRdb kept only the in-frame ones, dropping some. The data contain about 390,000 clones, 85% to 90% of them singletons. Sequenced input: PBMCs or T cells enriched from blood (not recorded which). These receptor sequences come from a woman in her forties or fifties who had recovered from COVID-19.

The J gene is TRBJ1-2, the V gene TRBV2; 9 bases are shared with TRBD1. From germline, CDR1 is SNHLY and CDR2 FYNNEI. The CDR3 covers 14 residues. V dropped 5 bases and J dropped 7; count of bases not matched to a gene: 8. CDR3 amino acids: CASSYDRGISGYTF. The CDR3 coding sequence is TGTGCCAGCAGTTACGACAGGGGGATCAGTGGCTACACCTTC.

The chain joins TRBV12-3 or TRBV12-4 to TRBJ1-2; 7 bases map to TRBD1. This CDR3 spans 12 amino acids. With V trimmed by 10 bases and J by 9 bases, 11 bases remained unmatched. In DNA form, the CDR3 reads TGTGCCACCCGAGGACAGGCTGATCGCTACACCTTC. Its protein product is CATRGQADRYTF.

V is TRBV4-3 and J is TRBJ2-7; no reliable D call. Trimming shortened V by 0 bases and J by 2 bases, and 11 bases separated the two germline ends. Per germline, CDR1 LGHNA and CDR2 YSLEER. The length of the CDR3 is 15 residues. The CDR3 loop is CASSQDYGRPYEQYF. DNA of the CDR3: TGCGCCAGCAGCCAAGATTATGGCAGGCCCTACGAGCAGTACTTC.

Notes on this clone: The sample holds other DNA sequences that translate to the same CDR3. V gene TRBV2 combines with J gene TRBJ1-2; the D gene is possibly TRBD1 (6 bases). Trimming stripped 6 bases from V and 4 bases from J, with 12 bases between. This CDR3 region has 13 residues. Germline CDR1 and CDR2: SNHLY and FYNNEI. As DNA, the CDR3 is TGTGCCAGCAGCCCAACAGGGATCTATGGCTACACCTTC. It codes for CASSPTGIYGYTF. The whole variable domain, remainder taken from reference TRBV2 and TRBJ1-2, is EPEVTQTPSHQVTQMGQEVILRCVPISNHLYFYWYRQILGQKVEFLVSFYNNEISEKSEIFDDQFSVERPDGSNFTLKIRSTKLEDSAMYFCASSPTGIYGYTFGSGTRLTVV.

The chain is built from TRBV16 and TRBJ1-1; D is undetermined. CDR1 KGHSY and CDR2 FQNENV come from the germline V gene. V lost 4 bases and J 0 bases, leaving 12 bases between the germline ends. The CDR3 extends over 15 amino acids. CDR3 nucleotide sequence: TGTGCCAGCAGCCCCTATAGGACTATGAACACTGAAGCTTTCTTT. This gives the protein CASSPYRTMNTEAFF.

The chain joins TRBV28 to TRBJ1-2; D may be TRBD1 (6 bases). This CDR3 has 15 amino acids. The germline CDR1 and CDR2 sequences are MDHEN and SYDVKM. The ends were cut back, 6 bases at V and 3 bases at J, with 17 bases in the middle. CDR3 in amino acids: CASSPTSAGDYGYTF. The CDR3, as DNA: TGTGCCAGCAGCCCGACTTCCGCAGGGGACTATGGCTACACCTTC.

This clone has just one count. J is TRBJ1-1 and V is TRBV2; D call uncertain. V was trimmed by 4 bases and J by 1 base, leaving 10 bases between them. The CDR3 contains 14 residues. The germline gives CDR1 SNHLY, CDR2 FYNNEI. The CDR3 DNA follows: TGTGCCAGCAGTGGGGCCAGTCAGAACACTGAAGCTTTCTTT. Protein: CASSGASQNTEAFF.

This clone was counted between two and nine times. V and J are TRBV7-3 and TRBJ1-1; a weak D match, TRBD1 (5 bases). Germline V gene lookup returns CDR1 SGHTA and CDR2 FQGTGA. V was pared by 2 bases and J by 1 base, with 11 bases between. This CDR3 is 15 amino acids long. The CDR3 coding sequence is TGTGCCAGCAGCTTATTCCAGGGCCCGAACACTGAAGCTTTCTTT. Its translation: CASSLFQGPNTEAFF. The complete variable domain, with remaining parts taken from reference TRBV7-3 and TRBJ1-1, reads GAGVSQTPSNKVTEKGKYVELRCDPISGHTALYWYRQSLGQGPEFLIYFQGTGAADDSGLPNDRFFAVRPEGSVSTLKIQRTERGDSAVYLCASSLFQGPNTEAFFGQGTRLTVV.

The chain combines TRBV3-1 (or the pseudogene TRBV3-2) with TRBJ2-7; TRBD2 aligns across 10 bases. The CDR3 is made up of 15 amino acids. V gave up 4 bases and J gave up 2 bases; unmatched junction bases: 5. Germline-derived CDR1 and CDR2 are LGHDT and YNNKEL (reference sequence). The CDR3 DNA is TGTGCCAGCAGCCCTACTAGCGGGGTTACCTACGAGCAGTACTTC. Translating gives CASSPTSGVTYEQYF.

The chain has TRBV7-9 and TRBJ1-1; TRBD1 matches 8 bases. Germline CDR1 is SEHNR and CDR2 is FQNEAQ (reference sequence). J was trimmed by 11 bases and V by 5 bases; bases with no gene match: 10. The CDR3 has 13 amino acids. The CDR3: CASSPSIQGAAFF. The CDR3 DNA reads TGTGCCAGCAGCCCTAGCATCCAGGGGGCTGCTTTCTTT.

The chain joins TRBV6-4 to TRBJ1-4; perhaps TRBD1 as D (6 bases). CDR3 length: 17 residues. Germline values: CDR1 MRHNA, CDR2 SNTAGT. Deletions cut 3 bases from V and 10 bases from J, with 24 bases between. This CDR3 reads CASSDQVMYRVRPKLFF. In nucleotides, the CDR3 is TGTGCCAGCAGTGATCAGGTTATGTACAGGGTGAGGCCAAAACTGTTTTTT.

This clone was counted a few times. The chain is built from TRBV6-1 and TRBJ1-3; D not resolved. The CDR3 runs to 15 residues. V gave up 2 bases and J gave up 0 bases, with 8 bases separating them. Germline values: CDR1 MNHNS, CDR2 SASEGT. The CDR3 DNA follows: TGTGCCAGCAGTGAAATTTCTTACTCTGGAAACACCATATATTTT. Encoded protein: CASSEISYSGNTIYF.